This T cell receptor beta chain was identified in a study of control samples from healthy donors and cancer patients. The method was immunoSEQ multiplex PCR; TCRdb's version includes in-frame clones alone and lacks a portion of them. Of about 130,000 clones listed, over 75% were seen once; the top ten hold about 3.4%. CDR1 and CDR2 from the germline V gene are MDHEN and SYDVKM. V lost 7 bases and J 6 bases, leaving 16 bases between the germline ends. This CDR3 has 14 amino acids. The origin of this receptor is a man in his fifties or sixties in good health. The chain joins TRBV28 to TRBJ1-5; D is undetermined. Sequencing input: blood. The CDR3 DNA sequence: TGTGCCAGCACCGTTGGGGTTAGGACTCAGCCCCAGCATTTT. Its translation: CASTVGVRTQPQHF.